This is a list of T cell receptor beta chains from one sample in a study of OX40 agonist ivuxolimab in advanced cancers. Measured with immunoSEQ multiplex PCR; TCRdb has only the in-frame clones, and not every one. The sample has about 70,000 clones, around 86% seen once. Sequenced material: CD4+ or CD8+ T cells sorted from blood, taken in a trial of the OX40 agonist ivuxolimab. All receptors derive from an adult with an advanced solid tumor such as melanoma, head and neck, liver or kidney cancer. Both conserved end residues are part of each CDR3. The D gene is left open where the match is weak. Where a row states a size, it is once, few, many or the class of an expanded clone; other rows omit it.

clone_size	v_call	j_call	d_call	cdr3_aa	cdr3_nt
NA	TRBV7-6	TRBJ2-2	NA	CASSLLPGSNTGELFF	TGTGCCAGCAGCTTATTGCCGGGGTCGAACACCGGGGAGCTGTTTTTT
NA	TRBV5-4	TRBJ2-1	TRBD2	CASRDGSGRALYNEQFF	TGTGCCAGCAGAGACGGCAGCGGGAGGGCCCTCTACAATGAGCAGTTCTTC
NA	TRBV27	TRBJ2-5	TRBD2	CASSNRGVRETQYF	TGTGCCAGCAGTAATCGGGGGGTCCGGGAGACCCAGTACTTC
NA	TRBV5-5	TRBJ2-1	NA	CASSLEAGLGEQFF	TGTGCCAGCAGCTTGGAAGCGGGCTTGGGTGAGCAGTTCTTC
once	TRBV5-1	TRBJ2-2	TRBD2	CASSLEGLAGAPGELFF	TGCGCCAGCAGCTTGGAGGGACTAGCGGGAGCCCCCGGGGAGCTGTTTTTT
NA	TRBV28	TRBJ2-1	TRBD2	CASNSPRGGSHEQFF	TGTGCCAGCAACTCCCCCCGTGGCGGGAGCCATGAGCAGTTCTTC
NA	TRBV2	TRBJ1-5	NA	CASSETQKQPQHF	TGTGCCAGCAGTGAGACTCAAAAACAGCCCCAGCATTTT
once	TRBV30	TRBJ2-7	TRBD2	CAWSAVGWREETYEQYF	TGTGCCTGGAGTGCTGTAGGCTGGCGGGAGGAAACCTACGAGCAGTACTTC
NA	TRBV27	TRBJ2-1	TRBD2	CASSSRGLAGENEQFF	TGTGCCAGCAGTTCACGGGGACTAGCGGGAGAGAATGAGCAGTTCTTC
NA	TRBV15	TRBJ2-5	NA	CATSRDKATLTETQYF	TGTGCCACCAGCAGAGATAAGGCGACATTGACCGAGACCCAGTACTTC
few	TRBV7-2	TRBJ1-4	TRBD1	CASSLFSAAGGGKLFF	TGTGCCAGCAGCTTATTTTCAGCGGCAGGGGGGGGGAAACTGTTTTTT
NA	TRBV28	TRBJ2-5	NA	CASSLAHLETQYF	TGTGCCAGCAGTTTGGCGCACTTAGAGACCCAGTACTTC
NA	TRBV5-1	TRBJ1-1	TRBD1	CASSVQGGVGTEAFF	TGCGCCAGCAGCGTCCAGGGGGGAGTGGGCACTGAAGCTTTCTTT
NA	TRBV28	TRBJ2-7	NA	CASTRTLGTSSYEQYF	TGTGCCAGCACCCGGACCCTGGGCACGAGCTCCTACGAGCAGTACTTC
NA	TRBV5-1	TRBJ2-2	NA	CASRQGTDTGELFF	TGCGCCTCCCGCCAAGGCACCGACACCGGGGAGCTGTTTTTT
NA	TRBV5-6	TRBJ2-3	NA	CASSFRSGFTDTQYF	TGTGCCAGCAGCTTTCGGAGCGGATTCACAGATACGCAGTATTTT
NA	TRBV5-1	TRBJ1-2	NA	CASSLALRDYGYTF	TGCGCCAGCAGCTTGGCCTTAAGAGACTATGGCTACACCTTC
NA	TRBV9	TRBJ2-2	TRBD2	CASSESGVNTGELFF	TGTGCCAGCAGCGAGAGCGGGGTGAACACCGGGGAGCTGTTTTTT
once	TRBV7-2	TRBJ2-7	NA	CASSLGVWTASYEQYF	TGTGCCAGCAGCTTAGGAGTGTGGACAGCCTCCTACGAGCAGTACTTC
NA	TRBV19	TRBJ1-6	TRBD1	CASSIGQGASSPLHF	TGTGCCAGTAGTATAGGACAGGGGGCTTCTTCACCCCTCCACTTT
NA	TRBV4-3	TRBJ2-7	NA	CASSQVLDPTYEQYF	TGCGCCAGCAGCCAAGTCCTTGATCCGACCTACGAGCAGTACTTC
NA	TRBV7-8	TRBJ1-5	NA	CASSLAGQPQHF	TGTGCCAGCAGCTTAGCCGGGCAGCCCCAGCATTTT
NA	TRBV6-1	TRBJ2-7	TRBD1	CASSAGTGYLGEQYF	TGTGCCAGCAGCGCAGGGACAGGGTATTTGGGCGAGCAGTACTTC
few	TRBV7-9	TRBJ2-1	TRBD2	CASSSLAGEHYNEQFF	TGTGCCAGCAGCTCGTTAGCGGGGGAACACTACAATGAGCAGTTCTTC
NA	TRBV4-1	TRBJ1-5	NA	CASSPVLDPDNQPQHF	TGCGCCAGCAGCCCCGTCCTTGATCCAGACAATCAGCCCCAGCATTTT
NA	TRBV5-1	TRBJ1-6	TRBD1	CASSNGTGRNNSPLHF	TGCGCCAGCAGCAACGGGACAGGGAGAAATAATTCACCCCTCCACTTT
NA	TRBV18	TRBJ2-5	NA	CASSPQGLLGGTQYF	TGTGCCAGCTCACCACAGGGTCTTCTAGGGGGGACCCAGTACTTC
NA	TRBV18	TRBJ1-1	NA	CASSPQKEPNTEAFF	TGTGCCAGCTCACCACAAAAGGAGCCGAACACTGAAGCTTTCTTT
NA	TRBV6-1	TRBJ2-5	NA	CASTPGAPRGTQYF	TGTGCCAGCACCCCGGGGGCTCCAAGGGGGACCCAGTACTTC
NA	TRBV10-3	TRBJ2-7	NA	CAIRAGTLEQYF	TGTGCCATCAGGGCCGGGACGCTTGAGCAGTACTTC
once	TRBV7-2	TRBJ2-4	TRBD1	CASSLPRGQGKNIQYF	TGTGCCAGCAGCTTACCCAGGGGGCAGGGCAAAAACATTCAGTACTTC
NA	TRBV27	TRBJ2-7	NA	CASSPRTRRYYEQYF	TGTGCCAGCAGTCCCCGGACCCGAAGGTACTACGAGCAGTACTTC
NA	TRBV6-5	TRBJ1-6	NA	CASSPASNSPLHF	TGTGCCAGCAGTCCGGCCTCCAATTCACCCCTCCACTTT
NA	TRBV28	TRBJ2-4	NA	CASSFPAGVGSLAKNIQYF	TGTGCCAGCAGTTTCCCGGCAGGGGTTGGGAGTTTGGCCAAAAACATTCAGTACTTC
once	TRBV18	TRBJ2-7	TRBD1	CASSPRQGSYEQYF	TGTGCCAGCTCACCACGACAGGGCTCCTACGAGCAGTACTTC
NA	TRBV29-1	TRBJ2-7	NA	CSVSTSGLLGEQYF	TGCAGCGTCTCCACATCGGGACTCCTCGGCGAGCAGTACTTC
NA	TRBV2	TRBJ2-2	NA	CASSPGAGELFF	TGTGCCAGCAGTCCAGGGGCCGGGGAGCTGTTTTTT
once	TRBV6-6	TRBJ2-4	NA	CASGVAKNIQYF	TGTGCCAGCGGAGTTGCCAAAAACATTCAGTACTTC
NA	TRBV19	TRBJ2-3	NA	CASSIVGGPGYF	TGTGCCAGTAGTATAGTCGGCGGCCCGGGGTATTTT
NA	TRBV29-1	TRBJ2-2	NA	CSGGTGELFF	TGCAGCGGGGGAACCGGGGAGCTGTTTTTT